The 27 T cell receptor beta chains presented below share a single source sample, sequenced in a study of control samples from healthy donors and cancer patients. The method was immunoSEQ multiplex PCR; TCRdb's version includes in-frame clones alone and lacks a portion of them. The sample includes 100,000 to 150,000 clones, 80% to 95% of them seen just once. Sequenced: blood. Receptor source: a man younger than 35 in good health.

This rearrangement joins TRBV6-5 to TRBJ1-4, with D hard to call. The length of the CDR3 is 12 residues. Germline V gene lookup returns CDR1 MNHEY and CDR2 SVGAGI. Trimming shortened V by 5 bases and J by 3 bases, and 4 bases separated the two germline ends. The CDR3 DNA reads TGTGCCAGCAGTCCCCCTAATGAAAAACTGTTTTTT. This sequence encodes CASSPPNEKLFF.

The J gene is TRBJ2-2, the V gene TRBV6-5; weak D call: TRBD2 (6 bases). V lost 6 bases, J lost 6 bases, and 17 bases lay in between. Germline CDR1 MNHEY, CDR2 SVGAGI. The CDR3 runs 15 residues. The CDR3 sequence is CASSRGTLEAGELFF. In nucleotides, the CDR3 is TGTGCCAGCAGCCGCGGGACGCTGGAGGCCGGGGAGCTGTTTTTT.

The chain uses TRBV7-2 and TRBJ2-3, with 8 bases fitting TRBD1. Losses at the gene ends were 4 bases for V and 3 bases for J; bases not matched to a gene: 6. Germline lookup yields CDR1 SGHTA and CDR2 FQGNSA. The CDR3 has 15 amino acids. The CDR3 here is CASSSTGVGTDTQYF. The CDR3 nucleotides read TGTGCCAGCAGCTCGACAGGGGTGGGGACAGATACGCAGTATTTT.

CDR3 nucleotide sequence: TGTGCCAGCAGCCGAAAAATATGGGGGCAGGGAAATGTCAATGAGCAGTTCTTC. The encoded protein is CASSRKIWGQGNVNEQFF. The chain uses TRBV3-1 (or the pseudogene TRBV3-2) and TRBJ2-1; tentative D call: TRBD1 (6 bases). Germline V gene sequence: CDR1 LGHDT, CDR2 YNNKEL (reference sequence). The V end was cut by 4 bases, the J end by 6 bases, with 25 bases between. The CDR3 length is 18 residues.

V is TRBV18 and J is TRBJ1-5; 7 nucleotides align to TRBD1. V trimming: 2 bases; J trimming: 5 bases; junction bases outside the gene matches: 6. The length of the CDR3 is 15 residues. Germline V gene data show CDR1 as KGHSH and CDR2 as LQKENI. CDR3 DNA sequence: TGTGCCAGCTCACCATCACAGGGGATTGATCAGCCCCAGCATTTT. This sequence encodes CASSPSQGIDQPQHF. The full variable domain, its missing parts supplied by reference TRBV18 and TRBJ1-5, is NAGVMQNPRHLVRRRGQEARLRCSPMKGHSHVYWYRQLPEEGLKFMVYLQKENIIDESGMPKERFSAEFPKEGPSILRIQQVVRGDSAAYFCASSPSQGIDQPQHFGDGTRLSIL.

This chain links TRBV5-4 with TRBJ2-3; no reliable D call. Trimming cost V 7 bases and J 6 bases, with 12 bases left between them. The CDR3 is 12 amino acids. Germline-derived CDR1 and CDR2 are SGHNT and YYREEE (reference sequence). CDR3 loop: CASESGRDTQYF. DNA of the CDR3: TGTGCCAGCGAATCGGGCAGGGATACGCAGTATTTT.

The gene calls are TRBV15 and TRBJ2-3; D call uncertain. This CDR3 has 18 residues. Germline CDR1 LNHNV, CDR2 YYDKDF (reference sequence). The germline V and J ends were trimmed by 1 base and 0 bases, with 17 bases remaining between them. The CDR3 DNA is TGTGCCACCAGCAGAGGGGGTCTGATCAGGTCTAGCACAGATACGCAGTATTTT. Protein sequence: CATSRGGLIRSSTDTQYF.

This chain uses TRBV11-2 with TRBJ1-2; TRBD1 is a possible D gene (6 bases). Looked up from germline, CDR1 is SGHAT and CDR2 is FQNNGV. Trimming removed 2 bases at V and 8 bases at J, with 21 bases between. The CDR3 has 16 residues. The chain's CDR3 is CASSLLGQGGARGYTF. CDR3 DNA sequence: TGTGCCAGCAGCTTATTAGGACAAGGGGGTGCGCGCGGCTACACCTTC.

This clone is a singleton in its sample. The chain combines TRBV21-1 with TRBJ1-1. TRBV21-1 is a pseudogene segment. The CDR3 has 15 residues. CDR3 loop: CASLPPGRVNTEAFF. The CDR3 DNA sequence: TGTGCCAGCCTTCCCCCAGGACGGGTGAACACTGAAGCTTTCTTT.

This clone was seen just once. The rearrangement joins TRBV7-7 to TRBJ2-5; 7 bases align to TRBD2. The V gene's germline CDR1 is SSHAT and CDR2 FNYEAQ (reference sequence). Trimming removed 5 bases from V and 2 bases from J; junction bases left unmatched: 8. This CDR3 comprises 15 residues. CDR3 bases: TGTGCCAGCAGCCCAAGCGGGGCTTCTCAAGAGACCCAGTACTTC. This encodes CASSPSGASQETQYF.

The chain recombines TRBV25-1 with TRBJ1-2, with D hard to call. The CDR3 extends over 14 amino acids. Germline CDR1 reads MGHDK; CDR2 reads SYGVNS. Trimming took off 6 bases at V and 8 bases at J, with 19 bases between the two ends. The CDR3 loop is CASSETGPHDGYTF. CDR3 sequence (DNA): TGTGCCAGCAGCGAAACCGGGCCCCATGACGGCTACACCTTC.

The CDR3 DNA reads TGTGCCAGCAGTGATACTAGCGGGGGCACAGATACGCAGTATTTT. This gives the protein CASSDTSGGTDTQYF. This sequence joins TRBV6-4 and TRBJ2-3, with 10 bases identical to TRBD2. CDR3 length equals 15 residues. After removal of 3 bases from V and 1 base from J, the junction contained 1 base not matched to a gene. Germline-derived CDR1 and CDR2 are MRHNA and SNTAGT.

The chain links TRBV4-1 to TRBJ1-1; no reliable D call. This CDR3 has 19 amino acids. The germline V and J ends were trimmed by 0 bases and 0 bases, with 20 bases remaining between them. Germline values: CDR1 MGHRA, CDR2 YSYEKL. This chain's CDR3 is CASSQERSRKRFLNTEAFF. CDR3 nucleotides: TGCGCCAGCAGCCAAGAGAGGTCGCGGAAAAGATTTTTGAACACTGAAGCTTTCTTT.

The rearrangement uses TRBV2 and TRBJ2-5; 7 bases align to TRBD1. The CDR3 spans 13 residues. Germline-derived CDR1 and CDR2 are SNHLY and FYNNEI. The junction had 8 bases not matched to a gene; V was cut back by 8 bases and J by 5 bases. The CDR3 spells CASASGGSETQYF. CDR3 DNA sequence: TGTGCCAGCGCCTCAGGGGGATCGGAGACCCAGTACTTC.

Here the CDR3 DNA reads TGTGCCAGCAGGAATGAAGCGGGTGGAAACACCATATATTTT. Translating gives CASRNEAGGNTIYF. The chain has TRBV7-9 and TRBJ1-3; unclear D gene. Germline CDR1 reads SEHNR; CDR2 reads FQNEAQ (reference sequence). The V and J ends lost 6 bases and 3 bases respectively, with 12 bases between them. The CDR3 runs 14 residues.

This chain joins TRBV7-7 and TRBJ2-6; 12 bases are a match to TRBD1. V lost 7 bases to trimming and J lost 4 bases; unmatched junction nucleotides: 8. The CDR3 covers 17 residues. Germline V gene lookup returns CDR1 SSHAT and CDR2 FNYEAQ (reference sequence). The CDR3 nucleotides are TGTGCCAGCAACCCTTGGGACAGGGGGCGAGGGGCCAACGTCCTGACTTTC. This codes for CASNPWDRGRGANVLTF.

V usage is TRBV2 and J usage is TRBJ2-3; maybe TRBD2 (6 bases). V lost 0 bases, J lost 8 bases, and 12 bases lay in between. The CDR3 contains 14 residues. Germline V gene sequence: CDR1 SNHLY, CDR2 FYNNEI. CDR3: CASSEAWRAGTQYF. The CDR3 coding sequence is TGTGCCAGCAGTGAAGCTTGGCGAGCGGGTACGCAGTATTTT.

The V call is TRBV9, the J call TRBJ1-3; D is undetermined. The V gene lost 0 bases and the J gene lost 1 base, with 14 bases spanning the gap. The germline V gene encodes CDR1 SGDLS and CDR2 YYNGEE. The CDR3 spans 17 residues. The CDR3 reads CASSVDSWGGSGNTIYF. The CDR3 DNA follows: TGTGCCAGCAGCGTAGATTCTTGGGGTGGGTCTGGAAACACCATATATTTT.

The genes are TRBV7-9 and TRBJ2-7, with 10 bases that match TRBD2. There are 16 residues in the CDR3. After removal of 1 base from V and 4 bases from J, the junction contained 7 bases not matched to a gene. Germline loops: CDR1 SEHNR, CDR2 FQNEAQ (reference sequence). CDR3 loop: CASSLGVAGGRYEQYF. CDR3 coding DNA: TGTGCCAGCAGCTTAGGTGTAGCGGGGGGTAGATACGAGCAGTACTTC.

The genes are TRBV7-9 and TRBJ1-2; 7 bases are a match to TRBD1. Per germline, CDR1 SEHNR and CDR2 FQNEAQ (reference sequence). V trimming: 4 bases; J trimming: 6 bases; junction bases outside the gene matches: 5. CDR3 length: 13 residues. CDR3 sequence (DNA): TGTGCCAGCAGCTCTGACAGGGAACATGGCTACACCTTC. Translation: CASSSDREHGYTF.

The rearrangement joins TRBV7-9 to TRBJ2-7; unclear D gene. The V gene lost 5 bases and the J gene lost 4 bases, with 6 bases spanning the gap. Per germline, CDR1 SEHNR and CDR2 FQNEAQ (reference sequence). The length of the CDR3 is 11 residues. The CDR3 coding sequence is TGTGCCAGCAGCCCACGGTACGAGCAGTACTTC. Its translation: CASSPRYEQYF.

The chain recombines TRBV6-6 with TRBJ1-4; D gene uncertain. Per germline, CDR1 MNHNY and CDR2 SVGAGI (reference sequence). V lost 0 bases to trimming and J lost 8 bases, with 4 bases between them. The CDR3 spans 12 residues. CDR3 sequence reads: CASSYSHEKLFF. The CDR3 coding sequence is TGTGCCAGCAGTTACTCGCACGAAAAACTGTTTTTT.

This clone was detected once. This chain joins TRBV30 and TRBJ1-6; D possibly corresponds to TRBD1 (6 bases). This CDR3 is 12 amino acids long. The germline CDR1 and CDR2 sequences are GTSNPN and SVGIG (reference sequence). Trimming removed 8 bases from V and 9 bases from J, with 14 bases in between. The DNA for the CDR3 is TGTGCCGGGGGGACACCAGTTTCACCCCTCCACTTT. Protein sequence: CAGGTPVSPLHF.

The CDR3 sequence is CASMVGGNTGELFF. The CDR3 nucleotides read TGTGCCAGCATGGTAGGGGGAAACACCGGGGAGCTGTTTTTT. The V and J genes are TRBV6-5 and TRBJ2-2, with D perhaps TRBD1 (6 bases). V lost 7 bases to trimming and J lost 2 bases, with 11 bases between them. Germline CDR1 reads MNHEY; CDR2 reads SVGAGI. The CDR3 length is 14 residues.

V gene TRBV6-5 combines with J gene TRBJ2-2; D is ambiguous. Deletions cut 0 bases from V and 6 bases from J, with 8 bases between. This CDR3 has 14 amino acids. Germline CDR1 and CDR2: MNHEY and SVGAGI. The CDR3 loop reads CASSYSIRSGELFF. CDR3 bases: TGTGCCAGCAGTTACTCTATCCGGTCCGGGGAGCTGTTTTTT.

The DNA for the CDR3 is TGTGCCAGCAGTTCCACGGACAGAATAATCTATGGCTACACCTTC. Translating it yields CASSSTDRIIYGYTF. V and J are TRBV28 and TRBJ1-2; D is possibly TRBD1 (6 bases). Germline CDR1 MDHEN, CDR2 SYDVKM. The CDR3 runs 15 residues. V lost 4 bases and J 4 bases, leaving 16 bases between the germline ends.

As DNA, the CDR3 is TGTGCCAGCAGTTCCGGGGCGGGAAACATTCAGTACTTC. Amino acid sequence: CASSSGAGNIQYF. The chain combines TRBV12-3 or TRBV12-4 with TRBJ2-4; either TRBD1 or TRBD2 may fit D (5 bases each). Trimming stripped 4 bases from V and 6 bases from J, with 10 bases between. The CDR3 totals 13 residues.